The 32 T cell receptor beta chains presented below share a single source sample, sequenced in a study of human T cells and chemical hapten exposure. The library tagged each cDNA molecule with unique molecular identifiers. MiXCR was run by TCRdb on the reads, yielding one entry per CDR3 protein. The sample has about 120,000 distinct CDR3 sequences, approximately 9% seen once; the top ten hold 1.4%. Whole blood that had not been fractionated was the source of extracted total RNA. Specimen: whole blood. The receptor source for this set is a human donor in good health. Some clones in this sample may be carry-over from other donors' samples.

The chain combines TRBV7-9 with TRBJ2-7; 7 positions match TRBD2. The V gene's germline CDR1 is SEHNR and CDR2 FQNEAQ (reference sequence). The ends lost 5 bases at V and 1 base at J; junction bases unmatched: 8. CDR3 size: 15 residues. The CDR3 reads CASSISGTTSYEQYF. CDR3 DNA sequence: TGTGCCAGCAGCATCTCCGGGACTACTTCCTACGAGCAGTACTTC.

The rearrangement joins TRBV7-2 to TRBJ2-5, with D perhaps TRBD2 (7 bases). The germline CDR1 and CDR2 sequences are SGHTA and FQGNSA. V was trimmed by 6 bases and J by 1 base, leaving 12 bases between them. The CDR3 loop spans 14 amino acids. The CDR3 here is CASSRGAAQETQYF. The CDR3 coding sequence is TGTGCCAGCAGTCGGGGGGCCGCCCAAGAGACCCAGTACTTC.

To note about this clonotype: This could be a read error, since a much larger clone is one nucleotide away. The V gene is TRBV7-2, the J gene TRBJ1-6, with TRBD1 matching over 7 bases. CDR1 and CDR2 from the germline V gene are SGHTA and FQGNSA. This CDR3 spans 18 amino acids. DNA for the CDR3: TGTGCCAGCAGCCCCAGGATTGCGGGACAGTACTATAATTCACCCCTCCTCTTT. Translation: CASSPRIAGQYYNSPLLF. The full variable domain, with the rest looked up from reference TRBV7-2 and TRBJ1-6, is GAGVSQSPSNKVTEKGKDVELRCDPISGHTALYWYRQSLGQGLEFLIYFQGNSAPDKSGLPSDRFSAERTGGSVSTLTIQRTQQEDSAVYLCASSPRIAGQYYNSPLLFGNGTRLTVT.

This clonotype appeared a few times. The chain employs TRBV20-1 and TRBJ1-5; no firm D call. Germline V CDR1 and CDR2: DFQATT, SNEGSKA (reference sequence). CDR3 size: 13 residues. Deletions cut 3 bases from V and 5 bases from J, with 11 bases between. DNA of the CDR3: TGCAGTGCTAGTTCGGGAGTTGATCAGCCCCAGCATTTT. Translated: CSASSGVDQPQHF.

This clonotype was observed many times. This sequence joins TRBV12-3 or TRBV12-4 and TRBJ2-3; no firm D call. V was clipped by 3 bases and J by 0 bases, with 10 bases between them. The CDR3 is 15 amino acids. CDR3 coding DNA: TGTGCCAGCAGTTTTCCCGGTGCTAGCACAGATACGCAGTATTTT. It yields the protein CASSFPGASTDTQYF.

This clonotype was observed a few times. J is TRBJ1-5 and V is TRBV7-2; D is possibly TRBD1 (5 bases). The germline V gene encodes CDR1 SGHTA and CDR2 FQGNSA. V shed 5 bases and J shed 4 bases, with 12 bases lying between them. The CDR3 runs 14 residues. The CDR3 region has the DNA TGTGCCAGCAGCCAAGACAGATCAAATCAGCCCCAGCATTTT. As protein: CASSQDRSNQPQHF.

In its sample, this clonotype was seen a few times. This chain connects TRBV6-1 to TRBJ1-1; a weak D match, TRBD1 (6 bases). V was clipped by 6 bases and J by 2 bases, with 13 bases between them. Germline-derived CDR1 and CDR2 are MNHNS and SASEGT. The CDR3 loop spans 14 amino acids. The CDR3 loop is CASSAGTRNTEAFF. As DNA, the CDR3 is TGTGCCAGCAGCGCCGGGACACGAAACACTGAAGCTTTCTTT.

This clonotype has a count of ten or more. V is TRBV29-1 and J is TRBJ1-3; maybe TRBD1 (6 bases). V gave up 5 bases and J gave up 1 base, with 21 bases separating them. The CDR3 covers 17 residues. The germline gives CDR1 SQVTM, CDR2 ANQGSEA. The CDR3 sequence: CSVLGSEGGRSGNTIYF. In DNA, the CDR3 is TGCAGCGTTCTCGGATCGGAGGGGGGCCGGTCTGGAAACACCATATATTTT.

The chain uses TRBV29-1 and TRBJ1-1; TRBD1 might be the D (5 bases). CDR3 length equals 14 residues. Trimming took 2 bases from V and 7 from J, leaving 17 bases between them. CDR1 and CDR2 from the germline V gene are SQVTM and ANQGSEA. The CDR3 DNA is TGCAGCGTTGAATGGGCGAGGGGAAACTTTGAAGCTTTCTTT. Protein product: CSVEWARGNFEAFF.

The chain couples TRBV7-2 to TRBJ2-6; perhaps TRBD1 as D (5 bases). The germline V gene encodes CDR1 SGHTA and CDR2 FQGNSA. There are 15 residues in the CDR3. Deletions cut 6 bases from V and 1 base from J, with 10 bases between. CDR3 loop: CASSIQGSGANVLTF. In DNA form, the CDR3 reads TGTGCCAGCAGTATCCAGGGTTCTGGGGCCAACGTCCTGACTTTC.

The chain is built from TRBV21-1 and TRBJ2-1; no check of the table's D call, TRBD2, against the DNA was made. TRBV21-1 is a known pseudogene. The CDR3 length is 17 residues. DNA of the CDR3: TGTGCCAGCAGCAAAGCAGAAGCGGGGGGGCCCTACAATGAGCAGTTCTTC. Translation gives CASSKAEAGGPYNEQFF.

In DNA form, the CDR3 reads TGCGCCAGCAGCGTACAGGTCATGAACACTGAAGCTTTCTTT. This encodes CASSVQVMNTEAFF. This chain connects TRBV5-1 to TRBJ1-1; a possible D gene is TRBD1 (5 bases). V lost 4 bases, J lost 0 bases, and 10 bases lay in between. The CDR3 totals 14 residues. Germline CDR1 and CDR2: SGHRS and YFSETQ.

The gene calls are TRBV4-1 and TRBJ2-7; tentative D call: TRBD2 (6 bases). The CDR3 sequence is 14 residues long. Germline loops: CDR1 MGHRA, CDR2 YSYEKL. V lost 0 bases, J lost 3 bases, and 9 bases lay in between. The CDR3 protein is CASSQDSGVYEQYF. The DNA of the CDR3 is TGCGCCAGCAGCCAAGATTCGGGGGTCTACGAGCAGTACTTC.

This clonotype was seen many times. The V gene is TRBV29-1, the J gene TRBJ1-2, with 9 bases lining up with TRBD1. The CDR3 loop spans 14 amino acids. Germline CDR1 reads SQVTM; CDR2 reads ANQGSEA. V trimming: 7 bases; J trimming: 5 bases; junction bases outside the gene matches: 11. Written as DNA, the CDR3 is TGCAGCGGATGGACAGGGGCAGTGGGGTATGGCTACACCTTC. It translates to CSGWTGAVGYGYTF.

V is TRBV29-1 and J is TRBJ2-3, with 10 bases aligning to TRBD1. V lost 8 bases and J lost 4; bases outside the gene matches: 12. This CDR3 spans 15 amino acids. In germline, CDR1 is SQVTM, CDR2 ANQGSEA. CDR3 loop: CSSTGGTGDADTQYF. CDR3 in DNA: TGCAGCTCCACCGGGGGGACAGGGGACGCAGATACGCAGTATTTT.

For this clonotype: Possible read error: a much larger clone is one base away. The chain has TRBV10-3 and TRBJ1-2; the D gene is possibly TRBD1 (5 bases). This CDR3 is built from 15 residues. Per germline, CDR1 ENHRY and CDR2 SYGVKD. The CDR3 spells CVISESVAGNYGYTF. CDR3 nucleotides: TGTGTCATCAGTGAGTCTGTGGCAGGGAACTATGGCTACACCTTC.

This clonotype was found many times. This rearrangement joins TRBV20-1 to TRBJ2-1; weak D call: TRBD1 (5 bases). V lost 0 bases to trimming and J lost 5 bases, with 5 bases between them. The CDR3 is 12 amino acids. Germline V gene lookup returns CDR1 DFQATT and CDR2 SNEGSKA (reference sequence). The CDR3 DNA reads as TGCAGTGCTAGAGAAGGGGACAATGAGCAGTTCTTC. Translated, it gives CSAREGDNEQFF.

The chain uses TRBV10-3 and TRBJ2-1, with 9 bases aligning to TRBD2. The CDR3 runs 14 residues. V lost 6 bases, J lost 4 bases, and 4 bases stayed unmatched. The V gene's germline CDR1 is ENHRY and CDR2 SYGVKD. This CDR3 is CAIRVAGVYNEQFF. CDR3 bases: TGTGCCATCAGGGTAGCGGGAGTGTACAATGAGCAGTTCTTC.

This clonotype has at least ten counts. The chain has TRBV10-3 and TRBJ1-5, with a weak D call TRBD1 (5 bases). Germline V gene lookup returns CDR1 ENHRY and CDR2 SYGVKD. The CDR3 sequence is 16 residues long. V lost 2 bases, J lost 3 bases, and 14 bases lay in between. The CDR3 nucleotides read TGTGCCATCAGTGAGGTGGGGGGGGAGCCCAATCAGCCCCAGCATTTT. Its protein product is CAISEVGGEPNQPQHF.

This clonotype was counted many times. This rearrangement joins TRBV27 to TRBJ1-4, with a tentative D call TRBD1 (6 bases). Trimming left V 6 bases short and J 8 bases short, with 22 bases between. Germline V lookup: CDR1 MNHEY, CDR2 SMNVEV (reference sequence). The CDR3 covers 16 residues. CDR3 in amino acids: CASRTRTGPKAEKLFF. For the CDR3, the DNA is TGTGCCAGCAGAACCAGAACAGGGCCCAAGGCCGAAAAACTGTTTTTT. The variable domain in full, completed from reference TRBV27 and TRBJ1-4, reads EAQVTQNPRYLITVTGKKLTVTCSQNMNHEYMSWYRQDPGLGLRQIYYSMNVEVTDKGDVPEGYKVSRKEKRNFPLILESPSPNQTSLYFCASRTRTGPKAEKLFFGSGTQLSVL.

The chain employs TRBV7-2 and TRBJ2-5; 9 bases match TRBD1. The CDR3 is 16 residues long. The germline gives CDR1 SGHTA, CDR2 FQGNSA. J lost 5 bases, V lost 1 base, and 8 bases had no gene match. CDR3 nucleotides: TGTGCCAGCAGCTTAGTCAGACAGGGGGTAGTTGAGACCCAGTACTTC. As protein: CASSLVRQGVVETQYF.

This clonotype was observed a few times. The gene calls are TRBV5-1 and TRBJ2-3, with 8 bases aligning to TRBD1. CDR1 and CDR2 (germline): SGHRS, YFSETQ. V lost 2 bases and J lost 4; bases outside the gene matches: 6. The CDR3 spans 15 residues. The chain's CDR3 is CASSLQGEGSDTQYF. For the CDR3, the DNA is TGCGCCAGCAGCTTACAGGGGGAAGGGTCAGATACGCAGTATTTT.

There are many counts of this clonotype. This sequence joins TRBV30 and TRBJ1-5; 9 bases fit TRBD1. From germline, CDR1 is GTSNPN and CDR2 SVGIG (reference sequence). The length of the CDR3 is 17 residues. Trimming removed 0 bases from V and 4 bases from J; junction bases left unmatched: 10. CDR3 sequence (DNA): TGTGCCTGGAGTGTACGGTGGGGACAGGGAAAGAATCAGCCCCAGCATTTT. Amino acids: CAWSVRWGQGKNQPQHF.

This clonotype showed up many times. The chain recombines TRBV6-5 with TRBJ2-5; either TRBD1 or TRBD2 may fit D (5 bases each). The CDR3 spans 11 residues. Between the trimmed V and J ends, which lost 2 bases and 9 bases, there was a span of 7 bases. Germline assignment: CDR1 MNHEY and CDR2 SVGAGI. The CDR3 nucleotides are TGTGCCAGCAGTTACAGAGGGGCCCAGTACTTC. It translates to CASSYRGAQYF.

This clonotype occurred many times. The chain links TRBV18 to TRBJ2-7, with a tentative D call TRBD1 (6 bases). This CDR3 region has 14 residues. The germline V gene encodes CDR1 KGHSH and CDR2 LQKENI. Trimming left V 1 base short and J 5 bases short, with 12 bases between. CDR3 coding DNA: TGTGCCAGCTCACCACGGCAGGGGATTCACGAGCAGTACTTC. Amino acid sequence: CASSPRQGIHEQYF.

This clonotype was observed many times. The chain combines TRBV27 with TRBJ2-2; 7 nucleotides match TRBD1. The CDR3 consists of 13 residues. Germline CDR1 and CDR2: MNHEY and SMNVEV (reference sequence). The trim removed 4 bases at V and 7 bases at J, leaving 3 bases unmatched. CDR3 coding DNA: TGTGCCAGCAGTTCCGCAGGGGGCGGGGAGCTGTTTTTT. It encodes CASSSAGGGELFF.

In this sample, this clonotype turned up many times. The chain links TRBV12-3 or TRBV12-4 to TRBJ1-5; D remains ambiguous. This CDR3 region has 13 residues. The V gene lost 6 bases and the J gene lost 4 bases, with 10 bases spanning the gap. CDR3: CASRWGRNQPQHF. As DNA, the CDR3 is TGTGCCAGCAGATGGGGTCGGAATCAGCCCCAGCATTTT.

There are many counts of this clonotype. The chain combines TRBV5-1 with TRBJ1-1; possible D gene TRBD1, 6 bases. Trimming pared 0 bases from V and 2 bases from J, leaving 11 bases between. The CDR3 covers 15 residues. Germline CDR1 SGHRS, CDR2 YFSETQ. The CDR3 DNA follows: TGCGCCAGCAGCTTGGCCCAGGGGCATAACACTGAAGCTTTCTTT. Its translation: CASSLAQGHNTEAFF.

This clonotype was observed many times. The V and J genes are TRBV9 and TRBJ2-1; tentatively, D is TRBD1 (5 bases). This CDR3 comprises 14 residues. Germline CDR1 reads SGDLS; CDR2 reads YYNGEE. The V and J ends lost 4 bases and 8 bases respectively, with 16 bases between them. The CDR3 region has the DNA TGTGCCAGCAGCCCGCGGACAATACGGGATGAGCAGTTCTTC. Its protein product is CASSPRTIRDEQFF.

The CDR3 region is CASSLALPDRGLHEQYF. As DNA, the CDR3 is TGTGCCAGCAGCTTAGCGCTCCCGGACAGGGGGCTCCACGAGCAGTACTTC. The chain joins TRBV7-9 to TRBJ2-7; 11 nucleotides match TRBD1. Germline CDR1 and CDR2: SEHNR and FQNEAQ (reference sequence). The CDR3 is made up of 17 amino acids. V shed 0 bases, J shed 5 bases, and the junction held 9 bases outside the gene matches.

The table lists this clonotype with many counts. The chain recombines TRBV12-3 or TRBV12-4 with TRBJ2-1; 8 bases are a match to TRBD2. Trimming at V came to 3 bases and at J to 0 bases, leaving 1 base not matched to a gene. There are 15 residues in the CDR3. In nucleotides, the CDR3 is TGTGCCAGCAGTTTTCGGGGGGGCTCCTACAATGAGCAGTTCTTC. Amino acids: CASSFRGGSYNEQFF.

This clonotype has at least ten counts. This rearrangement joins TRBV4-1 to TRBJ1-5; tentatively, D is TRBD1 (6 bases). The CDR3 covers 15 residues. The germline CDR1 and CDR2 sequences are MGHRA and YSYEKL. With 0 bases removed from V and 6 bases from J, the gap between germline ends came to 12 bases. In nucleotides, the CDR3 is TGCGCCAGCAGCCAAGATAATAGGGGGATTCAGCCCCAGCATTTT. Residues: CASSQDNRGIQPQHF.